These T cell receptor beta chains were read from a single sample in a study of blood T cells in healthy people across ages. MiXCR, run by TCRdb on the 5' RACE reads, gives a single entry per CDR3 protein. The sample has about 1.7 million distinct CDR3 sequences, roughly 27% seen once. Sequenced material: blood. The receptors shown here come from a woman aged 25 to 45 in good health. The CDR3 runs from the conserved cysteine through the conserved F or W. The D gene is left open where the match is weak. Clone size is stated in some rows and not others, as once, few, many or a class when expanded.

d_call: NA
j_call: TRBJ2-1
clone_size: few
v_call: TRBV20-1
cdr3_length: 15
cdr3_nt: TGCAGTGCTAGTGAGGGTCTTACCTCCTACAATGAGCAGTTCTTC
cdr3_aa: CSASEGLTSYNEQFF

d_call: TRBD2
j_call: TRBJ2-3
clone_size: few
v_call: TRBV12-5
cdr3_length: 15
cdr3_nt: TGTGCTAGTGGTTCCAGACTAGCGGGTGCAGATACGCAGTATTTT
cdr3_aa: CASGSRLAGADTQYF

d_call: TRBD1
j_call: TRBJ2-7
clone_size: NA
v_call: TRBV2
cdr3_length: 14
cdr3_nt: TGTGCCAGCAGCTATAACGGACAGGGATACGAGCAGTACTTC
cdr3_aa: CASSYNGQGYEQYF

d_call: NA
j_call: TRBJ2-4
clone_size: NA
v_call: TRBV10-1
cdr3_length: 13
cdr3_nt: TGCGCCAGCAGTGAGTCATCTCGCAACATTCAGTACTTC
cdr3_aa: CASSESSRNIQYF

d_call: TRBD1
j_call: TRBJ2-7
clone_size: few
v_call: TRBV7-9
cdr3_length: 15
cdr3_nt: TGTGCCAGCAGCTCCGGGACAGGGGGCAAGAACGAGCAGTACTTC
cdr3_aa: CASSSGTGGKNEQYF

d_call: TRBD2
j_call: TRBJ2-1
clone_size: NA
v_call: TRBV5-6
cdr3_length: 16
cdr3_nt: TGTGCCAGCAGCTTTGACGGGCGGGGGGCGTACAATGAGCAGTTCTTC
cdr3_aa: CASSFDGRGAYNEQFF

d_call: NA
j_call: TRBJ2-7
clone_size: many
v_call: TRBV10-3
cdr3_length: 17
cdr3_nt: TGTGCCATCAGCGGTGGTGCGGCTTACGGCTTCGTCTACGAGCAGTACTTC
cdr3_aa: CAISGGAAYGFVYEQYF

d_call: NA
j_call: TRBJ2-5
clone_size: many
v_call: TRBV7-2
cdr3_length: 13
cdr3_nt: TGTGCCAGCAGCTTAGTCAGAAAAGAGACCCAGTACTTC
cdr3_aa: CASSLVRKETQYF

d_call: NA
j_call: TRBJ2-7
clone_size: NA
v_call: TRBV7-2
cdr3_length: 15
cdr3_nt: TGTGCCAGCAGCTTATACTTGAACGGGGGAGGCGAGCAGTACTTC
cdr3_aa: CASSLYLNGGGEQYF

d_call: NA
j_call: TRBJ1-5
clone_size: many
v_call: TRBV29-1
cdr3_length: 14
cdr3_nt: TGCAGCGTCCTTGTAACCGGGACCAATCAGCCCCAGCATTTT
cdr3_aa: CSVLVTGTNQPQHF

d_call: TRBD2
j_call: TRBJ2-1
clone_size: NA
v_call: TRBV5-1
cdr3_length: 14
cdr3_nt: TGCGCCAGCAGCGTCCTAGCGGGAAGTAATGAGCAGTTCTTC
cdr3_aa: CASSVLAGSNEQFF

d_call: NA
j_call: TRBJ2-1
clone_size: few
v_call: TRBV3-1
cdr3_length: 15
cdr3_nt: TGTGCCAGCAGCCACACCAACGGGGGTGTCAATGAGCAGTTCTTC
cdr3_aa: CASSHTNGGVNEQFF

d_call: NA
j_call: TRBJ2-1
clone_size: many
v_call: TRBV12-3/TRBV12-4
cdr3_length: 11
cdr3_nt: TGTGCCAGCAGTCCCCGACAGGAGCAGTTCTTC
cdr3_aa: CASSPRQEQFF

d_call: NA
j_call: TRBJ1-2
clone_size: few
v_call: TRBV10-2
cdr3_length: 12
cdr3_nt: TGCGCCAGCAGTGACAGGTTGCGGGGCTACACCTTC
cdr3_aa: CASSDRLRGYTF

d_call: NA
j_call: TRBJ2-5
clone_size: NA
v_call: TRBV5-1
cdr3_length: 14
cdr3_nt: TGCGCCAGCAGCCTAAATGCCCCGGGGGAGACCCAGTACTTC
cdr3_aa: CASSLNAPGETQYF

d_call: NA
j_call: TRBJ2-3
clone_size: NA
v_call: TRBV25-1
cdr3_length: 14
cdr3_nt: TGTGCCAGCCGTGGGTGGTATGGCAAAGATACGCAGTATTTT
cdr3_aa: CASRGWYGKDTQYF

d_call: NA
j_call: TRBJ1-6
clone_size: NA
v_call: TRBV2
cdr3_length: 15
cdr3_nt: TGTGCCAGCAGTGATTCGAATGCAGGGAAGTCACCCCTCCACTTT
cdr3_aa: CASSDSNAGKSPLHF

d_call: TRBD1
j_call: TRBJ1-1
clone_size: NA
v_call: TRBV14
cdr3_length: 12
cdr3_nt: TGTGCCACCAGGGGGGACAACACTGAAGCTTTCTTT
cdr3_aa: CATRGDNTEAFF

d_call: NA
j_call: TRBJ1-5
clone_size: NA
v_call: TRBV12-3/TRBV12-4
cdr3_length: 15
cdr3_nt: TGTGCCAGCAGTTTACAGGGCCAAGGAAATCAGCCCCAGCATTTT
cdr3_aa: CASSLQGQGNQPQHF

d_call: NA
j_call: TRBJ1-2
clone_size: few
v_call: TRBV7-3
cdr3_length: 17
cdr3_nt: TGTGCCAGCAGCTTAACAAAGTCGGGGGGCGAATCCTATGGCTACACCTTC
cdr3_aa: CASSLTKSGGESYGYTF

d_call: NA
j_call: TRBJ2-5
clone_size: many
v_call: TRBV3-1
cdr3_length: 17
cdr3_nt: TGTGCCAGCAGCTTAAGGACATTTGGAACCCCCGGTCAGACCCAGTACTTC
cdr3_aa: CASSLRTFGTPGQTQYF

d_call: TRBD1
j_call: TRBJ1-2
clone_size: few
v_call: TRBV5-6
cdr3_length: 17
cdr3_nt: TGTGCCAGCAGCCGAAGGACAGGGGGCTCCCTTGGGTATGGCTACACCTTC
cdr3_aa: CASSRRTGGSLGYGYTF

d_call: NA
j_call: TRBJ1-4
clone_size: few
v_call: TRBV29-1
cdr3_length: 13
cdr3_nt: TGCAGCTATCGCCTCGGGAGCTATGAAAAACTGTTTTTT
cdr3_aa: CSYRLGSYEKLFF

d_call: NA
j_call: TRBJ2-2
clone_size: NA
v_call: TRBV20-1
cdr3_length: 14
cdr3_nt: TGCAGTGCTAGCGCCAGGGAAAGGGGCGGGGAGCTGTTTTTT
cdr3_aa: CSASARERGGELFF

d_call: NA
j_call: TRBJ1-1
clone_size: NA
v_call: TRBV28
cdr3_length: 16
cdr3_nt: TGTGCCAGCAGTTCCCGCCTTGGGGCAGCGAACACTGAAGCTTTCTTT
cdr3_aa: CASSSRLGAANTEAFF

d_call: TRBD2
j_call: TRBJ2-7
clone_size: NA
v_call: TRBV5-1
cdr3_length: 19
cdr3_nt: TGCGCCAGCAGCTTGGCGGCCGCGGTAGCGGGATATGCCGGCAATGAGCAGTACTTC
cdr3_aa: CASSLAAAVAGYAGNEQYF

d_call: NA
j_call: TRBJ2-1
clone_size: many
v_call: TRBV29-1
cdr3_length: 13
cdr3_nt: TGCAGCGTTGTTGCTTATAGGGTCAATGAGCAGTTCTTC
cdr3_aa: CSVVAYRVNEQFF

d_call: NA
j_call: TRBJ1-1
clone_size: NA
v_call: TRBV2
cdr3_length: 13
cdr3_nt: TGTGCCAGCATTGGCGGTGGGTACACTGAAGCTTTCTTT
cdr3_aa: CASIGGGYTEAFF